A selection of T cell receptor beta chains follows, all from one sample in a study of blood T cell repertoires in COVID-19. Sequenced by immunoSEQ multiplex PCR; TCRdb stores in-frame clones only, minus some. Among roughly 410,000 clones listed, around 87% were seen once. The sample was peripheral blood. These receptors were obtained from a woman in her fifties or sixties with COVID-19, enrolled during active disease. The CDR3 runs from the conserved cysteine through the conserved F or W. Each record gives: CDR3 DNA, CDR3 protein, D gene, V gene, CDR3 length, clone size, J gene. The D gene is left open where the match is weak. Clone sizes are given selectively: once, few, many, or a class where the clone is expanded.

CDR3nt: TGTGCCAGCAGTTCTAGACAGGGCTCTGGAAACACCATATATTTT
CDR3aa: CASSSRQGSGNTIYF
d_gene: TRBD1
v_gene: TRBV5-6
len: 15
abundance: .
j_gene: TRBJ1-3

CDR3nt: TGTGCCAGCAGCTTCCCAGGTTCGGATACGCAGTATTTT
CDR3aa: CASSFPGSDTQYF
d_gene: .
v_gene: TRBV7-9
len: 13
abundance: .
j_gene: TRBJ2-3

CDR3nt: TGTGCCAGCAGCAGCACCGGGACAGGGGGTGCCTTTTACTATGGCTACACCTTC
CDR3aa: CASSSTGTGGAFYYGYTF
d_gene: TRBD1
v_gene: TRBV7-2
len: 18
abundance: once
j_gene: TRBJ1-2

CDR3nt: TGTGCCACCAGTGAAAGGGGCGCCACAGATACGCAGTATTTT
CDR3aa: CATSERGATDTQYF
d_gene: .
v_gene: TRBV24-1
len: 14
abundance: .
j_gene: TRBJ2-3

CDR3nt: TGCGCCAGCAGCTTGGGAGCCCCAGCGACTGAAGCTTTCTTT
CDR3aa: CASSLGAPATEAFF
d_gene: .
v_gene: TRBV5-1
len: 14
abundance: .
j_gene: TRBJ1-1

CDR3nt: TGTGCCACCAGCAGCCCAAGGGGCGGGACTCGACGGGAGCAGTACTTC
CDR3aa: CATSSPRGGTRREQYF
d_gene: .
v_gene: TRBV15
len: 16
abundance: .
j_gene: TRBJ2-7

CDR3nt: TGCAGCGTTACAGGGAGCGCAAGAAACACCATATATTTT
CDR3aa: CSVTGSARNTIYF
d_gene: .
v_gene: TRBV29-1
len: 13
abundance: .
j_gene: TRBJ1-3

CDR3nt: TGTGCCAGCAGCTTAGTCGGGAACACACAAGAGACCCAGTACTTC
CDR3aa: CASSLVGNTQETQYF
d_gene: .
v_gene: TRBV11-2
len: 15
abundance: .
j_gene: TRBJ2-5

CDR3nt: TGTGCCAGCAAAGGACAGGGGACGAGGAACACTGAAGCTTTCTTT
CDR3aa: CASKGQGTRNTEAFF
d_gene: TRBD1
v_gene: TRBV2
len: 15
abundance: .
j_gene: TRBJ1-1

CDR3nt: TGTGCCAGCTCACCCCTCCTGAGGCAGCTAGCAACTAATGAAAAACTGTTTTTT
CDR3aa: CASSPLLRQLATNEKLFF
d_gene: .
v_gene: TRBV18
len: 18
abundance: .
j_gene: TRBJ1-4

CDR3nt: TGTGCCAGCAGCTTGTGGGACAGGGGGTCCCTTCTACGCTATGGCTACACCTTC
CDR3aa: CASSLWDRGSLLRYGYTF
d_gene: TRBD1
v_gene: TRBV5-4
len: 18
abundance: .
j_gene: TRBJ1-2

CDR3nt: TGTGCCAGCAGTCCCCCAAACGGGAACCACTACGAGCAGTACTTC
CDR3aa: CASSPPNGNHYEQYF
d_gene: .
v_gene: TRBV28
len: 15
abundance: .
j_gene: TRBJ2-7

CDR3nt: TGTGCCACCAGTGATCCGGGACAGGGGGCACCAGATACGCAGTATTTT
CDR3aa: CATSDPGQGAPDTQYF
d_gene: TRBD1
v_gene: TRBV24-1
len: 16
abundance: .
j_gene: TRBJ2-3

CDR3nt: TGCAGTGCTAGTCCCGGGAACACTGAAGCTTTCTTT
CDR3aa: CSASPGNTEAFF
d_gene: .
v_gene: TRBV20-1
len: 12
abundance: .
j_gene: TRBJ1-1

CDR3nt: TGCAGTGCTAGTCGGGGGGCGGGAACTTTTAGCACAGATACGCAGTATTTT
CDR3aa: CSASRGAGTFSTDTQYF
d_gene: .
v_gene: TRBV20-1
len: 17
abundance: .
j_gene: TRBJ2-3

CDR3nt: TGCACCAGCAGCCTGACTAGCGGGGTGAACACCGGGGAGCTGTTTTTT
CDR3aa: CTSSLTSGVNTGELFF
d_gene: .
v_gene: TRBV1
len: 16
abundance: .
j_gene: TRBJ2-2

CDR3nt: TGTGCCTGGAGTGTAAAAGGCAGGGGTTATAGCAATCAGCCCCAGCATTTT
CDR3aa: CAWSVKGRGYSNQPQHF
d_gene: .
v_gene: TRBV30
len: 17
abundance: .
j_gene: TRBJ1-5

CDR3nt: TGTGCCACGATCATCGGGGGAACTGAAGCTTTCTTT
CDR3aa: CATIIGGTEAFF
d_gene: .
v_gene: TRBV28
len: 12
abundance: .
j_gene: TRBJ1-1

CDR3nt: TGCGCCAGCAGCTTGGCCCCCCAGGGGACCTCTGGAAACACCATATATTTT
CDR3aa: CASSLAPQGTSGNTIYF
d_gene: .
v_gene: TRBV5-1
len: 17
abundance: few
j_gene: TRBJ1-3

CDR3nt: TGCGCCAGCAGCTTGGTAGAAGACAGATCCAATCAGCCCCAGCATTTT
CDR3aa: CASSLVEDRSNQPQHF
d_gene: .
v_gene: TRBV5-1
len: 16
abundance: .
j_gene: TRBJ1-5

CDR3nt: TGTGCCAGCGGAGGTCGCGACAAAAAAGAGACCCAGTACTTC
CDR3aa: CASGGRDKKETQYF
d_gene: .
v_gene: TRBV6-1
len: 14
abundance: .
j_gene: TRBJ2-5

CDR3nt: TGTGCCAGCAGTTTAACAGGCCCTAAGCCCCAGCATTTT
CDR3aa: CASSLTGPKPQHF
d_gene: .
v_gene: TRBV12-3/TRBV12-4
len: 13
abundance: .
j_gene: TRBJ1-5

CDR3nt: TGTGCCAGCAGTTTAGGCGGGACTAATGAAAAACTGTTTTTT
CDR3aa: CASSLGGTNEKLFF
d_gene: .
v_gene: TRBV2
len: 14
abundance: .
j_gene: TRBJ1-4

CDR3nt: TGTGCCAGCAGCCCCTCGACAGGGTACGAGCAGTACTTC
CDR3aa: CASSPSTGYEQYF
d_gene: TRBD1
v_gene: TRBV11-2
len: 13
abundance: .
j_gene: TRBJ2-7

CDR3nt: TGTGCCAGCAGTTTCTGGCAGGGTGGCTCACCCCTCCACTTT
CDR3aa: CASSFWQGGSPLHF
d_gene: .
v_gene: TRBV27
len: 14
abundance: .
j_gene: TRBJ1-6

CDR3nt: TGTGCCAGCAGCTGGCTAGCGGGGGGATTCCAAGAGACCCAGTACTTC
CDR3aa: CASSWLAGGFQETQYF
d_gene: TRBD2
v_gene: TRBV7-2
len: 16
abundance: .
j_gene: TRBJ2-5

CDR3nt: TGTGCCAGCAGTACCGGGACAGGGGCCGGAAACACCATATATTTT
CDR3aa: CASSTGTGAGNTIYF
d_gene: TRBD1
v_gene: TRBV6-6
len: 15
abundance: .
j_gene: TRBJ1-3

CDR3nt: TGTGCCAGCAGCTTAAGAGGGACAGGGGGCCGGAATGAGCAGTTCTTC
CDR3aa: CASSLRGTGGRNEQFF
d_gene: TRBD1
v_gene: TRBV7-3
len: 16
abundance: .
j_gene: TRBJ2-1

CDR3nt: TGTGCCAGCTCACTCTGGACAGGAGAAGCTTTCTTT
CDR3aa: CASSLWTGEAFF
d_gene: TRBD1
v_gene: TRBV18
len: 12
abundance: .
j_gene: TRBJ1-1

CDR3nt: TGTGCCACCCAAGCGGGGATAAATAGCAATCAGCCCCAGCATTTT
CDR3aa: CATQAGINSNQPQHF
d_gene: .
v_gene: TRBV10-3
len: 15
abundance: .
j_gene: TRBJ1-5

CDR3nt: TGTGCCAGCAGCCTCTCCCCCTCTGGAAACACCATATATTTT
CDR3aa: CASSLSPSGNTIYF
d_gene: .
v_gene: TRBV7-2
len: 14
abundance: .
j_gene: TRBJ1-3